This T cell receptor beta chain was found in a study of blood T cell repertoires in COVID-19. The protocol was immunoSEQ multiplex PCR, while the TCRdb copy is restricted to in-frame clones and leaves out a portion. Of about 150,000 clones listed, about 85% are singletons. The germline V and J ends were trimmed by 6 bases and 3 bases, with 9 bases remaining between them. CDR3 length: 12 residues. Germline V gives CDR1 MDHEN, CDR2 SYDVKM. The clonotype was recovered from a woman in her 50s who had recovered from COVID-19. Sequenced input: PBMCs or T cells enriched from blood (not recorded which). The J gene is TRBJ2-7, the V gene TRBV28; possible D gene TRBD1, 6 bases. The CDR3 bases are TGTGCCAGCAGGACAGGTCTCTACGAGCAGTACTTC. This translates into CASRTGLYEQYF.